Presented here are 12 T cell receptor beta chains from one specimen sequenced in a study of blood T cells in healthy people across ages. For the second PCR, which ran for about 6 to 11 cycles, a sample-barcoded 5' primer and a J-beta primer mix were used. From the 5' RACE reads, TCRdb called clonotypes with MiXCR, one entry per CDR3 protein. The sample lists roughly 700,000 distinct CDR3 sequences, around 49% seen once, with 30% to 40% in the top ten. The source material was blood. These receptor sequences come from an older woman in good health.

This sequence joins TRBV30 and TRBJ2-5; perhaps TRBD2 as D (5 bases). The germline gives CDR1 GTSNPN, CDR2 SVGIG (reference sequence). This CDR3 contains 11 residues. Deletions cut 8 bases from V and 3 bases from J, with 10 bases between. CDR3 nucleotides: TGTGCCGGGAAGGAGGAAGAGACCCAGTACTTC. Translating it yields CAGKEEETQYF. The full variable domain, completed using reference TRBV30 and TRBJ2-5, is SQTIHQWPATLVQPVGSPLSLECTVEGTSNPNLYWYRQAAGRGLQLLFYSVGIGQISSEVPQNLSASRPQDRQFILSSKKLLLSDSGFYLCAGKEEETQYFGPGTRLLVL.

This chain joins TRBV12-3 or TRBV12-4 and TRBJ1-6; D may be TRBD1 (5 bases). Trimming cost V 1 base and J 9 bases, with 10 bases left between them. The CDR3 extends over 14 amino acids. Here the CDR3 DNA reads TGTGCCAGCAGTTTAGTGGGGACGGTTTCACCCCTCCACTTT. This encodes CASSLVGTVSPLHF.

J is TRBJ2-1 and V is TRBV7-3, with D perhaps assigned TRBD1 or TRBD2 (5 bases each). Trimming shortened V by 3 bases and J by 1 base, and 13 bases separated the two germline ends. The CDR3 runs 16 residues. CDR1 is SGHTA and CDR2 is FQGTGA in the germline V gene. CDR3 residues: CASSFSGRVSYNEQFF. The CDR3 DNA is TGTGCCAGCAGCTTCTCAGGGCGGGTATCCTACAATGAGCAGTTCTTC.

The chain couples TRBV6-5 to TRBJ2-2; 10 bases agree with TRBD1. There are 15 residues in the CDR3. Germline CDR1 reads MNHEY; CDR2 reads SVGAGI. J lost 5 bases, V lost 6 bases, and 6 bases had no gene match. In DNA form, the CDR3 reads TGTGCCAGCAGGGAGACAGGGGGCGGTACCGGGGAGCTGTTTTTT. As protein: CASRETGGGTGELFF.

A few counts support this clonotype. The chain recombines TRBV20-1 with TRBJ2-3; the match to TRBD2 covers 10 bases. The CDR3 has 15 amino acids. V lost 3 bases and J lost 6; bases outside the gene matches: 9. Per germline, CDR1 DFQATT and CDR2 SNEGSKA (reference sequence). CDR3 sequence: CSASQREGPMDTQYF. The CDR3 coding sequence is TGCAGTGCTAGTCAGCGGGAGGGCCCCATGGATACGCAGTATTTT.

V is TRBV29-1 and J is TRBJ1-3; D call uncertain. Trimming took 2 bases from V and 4 from J, leaving 6 bases between them. The CDR3 covers 12 residues. Germline V gene sequence: CDR1 SQVTM, CDR2 ANQGSEA. CDR3 nucleotides: TGCAGCGTTGAAACCCGGGGAAACACCATATATTTT. It translates to CSVETRGNTIYF.

This clonotype was seen a few times. The chain couples TRBV20-1 to TRBJ2-7, with TRBD2 matching 10 bases. The CDR3 is 15 amino acids. The germline V gene encodes CDR1 DFQATT and CDR2 SNEGSKA (reference sequence). J was trimmed by 2 bases and V by 3 bases; bases with no gene match: 7. CDR3: CSARDSGRPTYEQYF. Written as DNA, the CDR3 is TGCAGTGCTAGGGATAGCGGGAGGCCTACCTACGAGCAGTACTTC.

The V call is TRBV20-1, the J call TRBJ2-5, with 8 bases aligning to TRBD2. CDR3 length: 17 residues. J gave up 2 bases and V 1 base, and 12 bases lay outside the gene matches. Germline V CDR1 and CDR2: DFQATT, SNEGSKA (reference sequence). CDR3 region: CSARASPGLGRQETQYF. The CDR3 region has the DNA TGCAGTGCTAGAGCATCCCCGGGACTAGGAAGGCAAGAGACCCAGTACTTC.

This clonotype came up many times. V usage is TRBV28 and J usage is TRBJ2-5; the D gene is possibly TRBD2 (5 bases). Germline values: CDR1 MDHEN, CDR2 SYDVKM. Trimming pared 1 base from V and 5 bases from J, leaving 14 bases between. The CDR3 is 15 amino acids. Here the CDR3 DNA reads TGTGCCAGCAGTTTATACCCGGAGAGGGTGGAGACCCAGTACTTC. As protein: CASSLYPERVETQYF.

The chain carries TRBV2 and TRBJ2-7; 14 bases map to TRBD2. Trimming took 6 bases from V and 5 from J; bases not matched to a gene: 6. The CDR3 sequence is 15 residues long. Germline assignment: CDR1 SNHLY and CDR2 FYNNEI. The CDR3: CASSRGGLAGDEQYF. The CDR3 coding sequence is TGTGCCAGCAGCAGAGGGGGACTAGCGGGAGACGAGCAGTACTTC.

V is TRBV20-1 and J is TRBJ2-3, with D perhaps matching TRBD2 (6 bases). CDR3 length: 14 amino acids. Looked up from germline, CDR1 is DFQATT and CDR2 is SNEGSKA (reference sequence). Trimming took 3 bases from V and 1 from J, leaving 11 bases between them. The CDR3 DNA reads TGCAGTGCTAGGTCGCGGGGCGGCACAGATACGCAGTATTTT. Its protein is CSARSRGGTDTQYF.

V is TRBV20-1 and J is TRBJ1-6; no reliable D call. The CDR3 is 13 residues long. V was cut by 6 bases and J by 6 bases, with 12 bases left in between. Germline-derived CDR1 and CDR2 are DFQATT and SNEGSKA (reference sequence). The DNA for the CDR3 is TGCAGTGCCCCACGTAGAACTAATTCACCCCTCCACTTT. Protein: CSAPRRTNSPLHF.